Reported below is one T cell receptor (beta chain). This CDR3 contains 16 residues. The V end was cut by 7 bases, the J end by 4 bases, with 22 bases between. Germline V lookup: CDR1 LNHDA, CDR2 SQIVND (reference sequence). The data derive from a study of blood T cell repertoires in COVID-19. Study details: Specimens from acute and convalescent COVID-19 originated in the United States, Italy and Spain.

In the original processing: Amplification from reference gene primers served as the basis for estimated nucleated cell counts. TCRdb's table, derived via immunoSEQ multiplex PCR, lists solely in-frame clones and lacks some. V, J and clone size reflect that table, while D and trimming were determined from the DNA. This repertoire shows 150,000 to 180,000 clones, roughly 80% found once; its top ten account for approximately 30%. The sequencing sample was made of peripheral blood. This clonotype was sampled from an older woman with acute or convalescent COVID-19. This rearrangement joins TRBV19 to TRBJ1-1, with D perhaps matching TRBD1 (5 bases). The CDR3 here is CASTQIPGGRSTEAFF. DNA for the CDR3: TGTGCCAGTACCCAGATTCCCGGGGGTAGAAGCACTGAAGCTTTCTTT.